The rows below give T cell receptor beta chains drawn from one sample of a study of T cell responses to AZD1222 COVID-19 vaccine. This table comes from immunoSEQ multiplex PCR, and its TCRdb copy is limited to in-frame clones, with some not included. The sample holds around 200,000 clones, 88% seen once. Source: peripheral blood, taken on day 0 of AZD1222 vaccination. The source is an adult in good health. Both conserved end residues are trimmed from each CDR3.

j_call v_call cdr3_aa
TRBJ2-1 TRBV28 ASKEAGGGNEQF
TRBJ2-7 TRBV29-1 SVERPGEQY
TRBJ2-1 TRBV9 ASSPRGRGGNEQF
TRBJ1-1 TRBV14 ASSQDVNTEAF
TRBJ2-5 TRBV3-1/TRBV3-2 ASSQVETQY
TRBJ2-7 TRBV27 ASSFNARGGYEQY
TRBJ2-7 TRBV5-1 ASSWGSGGNSYEQY
TRBJ2-1 TRBV7-9 ASSLGTATYNEQF
TRBJ1-1 TRBV11-3 ASSLNPTTEAF
TRBJ1-5 TRBV27 ASSQGSGQPQH
TRBJ2-1 TRBV3-1/TRBV3-2 ASSQAFRGDEQF
TRBJ2-5 TRBV12-3/TRBV12-4 ASREIGSETQY